This record looks at one TCR beta chain sequence and its context. The method was immunoSEQ multiplex PCR; TCRdb's version includes in-frame clones alone and lacks a portion of them. Of over 200,000 clones in the sample, 84% were seen once. Trimming removed 1 base from V and 3 bases from J, with 7 bases in between. Germline V lookup: CDR1 SGHNT, CDR2 YENEEA. The CDR3 is 15 residues long. The sample comes from a study of blood T cell repertoires in COVID-19. Background on the study: Sites in the United States, Italy and Spain provided acute and convalescent COVID-19 samples.

Specimen: PBMCs or T cells enriched from blood (not recorded which). The chain recombines TRBV11-3 with TRBJ2-6; no definite D call. The source is a man in his 60s who had recovered from COVID-19. The CDR3 here is CASSLGGLGANVLTF. CDR3 DNA: TGTGCCAGCAGCTTAGGTGGGCTTGGGGCCAACGTCCTGACTTTC.